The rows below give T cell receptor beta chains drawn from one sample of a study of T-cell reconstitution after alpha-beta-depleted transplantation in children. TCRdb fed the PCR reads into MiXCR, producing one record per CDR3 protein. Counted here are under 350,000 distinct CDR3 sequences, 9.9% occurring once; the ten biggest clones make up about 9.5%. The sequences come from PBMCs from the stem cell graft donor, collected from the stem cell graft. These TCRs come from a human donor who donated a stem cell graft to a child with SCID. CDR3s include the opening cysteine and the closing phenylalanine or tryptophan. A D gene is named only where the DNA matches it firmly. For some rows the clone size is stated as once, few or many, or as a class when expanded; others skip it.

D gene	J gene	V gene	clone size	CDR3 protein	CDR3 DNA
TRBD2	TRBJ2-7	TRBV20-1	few	CSAGDGTNYEQYF	TGCAGTGCCGGCGATGGGACTAACTACGAGCAGTACTTC
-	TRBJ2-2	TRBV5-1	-	CASSETVPTGELFF	TGCGCCAGCAGCGAGACAGTACCCACCGGGGAGCTGTTTTTT
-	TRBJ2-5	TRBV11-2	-	CASSSTTSSGPQETQYF	TGTGCCAGCAGCTCAACTACCTCGTCAGGCCCCCAAGAGACCCAGTACTTC
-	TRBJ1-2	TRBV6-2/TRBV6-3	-	CASSLSGIYGYTF	TGTGCCAGCAGTCTGTCAGGGATCTATGGCTACACCTTC
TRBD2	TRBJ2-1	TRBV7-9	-	CASRGGGTPDNEQFF	TGTGCCAGCAGGGGCGGGGGGACTCCCGACAATGAGCAGTTCTTC
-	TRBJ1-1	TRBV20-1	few	CSARDQVHSEAFF	TGCAGTGCTAGAGATCAAGTACACTCTGAAGCTTTCTTT
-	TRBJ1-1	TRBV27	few	CASSFSGLTEAFF	TGTGCCAGCAGTTTCTCAGGGTTGACTGAAGCTTTCTTT
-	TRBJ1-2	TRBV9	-	CASSGYEDLNYGYTF	TGTGCCAGCAGCGGGTACGAGGATCTCAATTATGGCTACACCTTC
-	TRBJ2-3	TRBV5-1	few	CASSSQGFHTDTQYF	TGCGCCAGCAGCTCCCAGGGTTTCCACACAGATACGCAGTATTTT
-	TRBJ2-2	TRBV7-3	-	CASRVTGTSNTGELFF	TGTGCCAGCAGAGTGACCGGGACATCTAACACCGGGGAGCTGTTTTTT
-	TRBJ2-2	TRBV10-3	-	CAISELDNTGELFF	TGTGCCATCAGTGAGCTCGACAACACCGGGGAGCTGTTTTTT
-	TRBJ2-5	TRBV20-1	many	CSAREAQETQYF	TGCAGTGCTAGAGAAGCGCAAGAGACCCAGTACTTC
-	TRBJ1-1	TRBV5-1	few	CASSLWFAGSDPEAFF	TGCGCCAGCAGCTTGTGGTTTGCTGGAAGTGACCCTGAAGCTTTCTTT
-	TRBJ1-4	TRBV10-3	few	CAISAGGTNEKLFF	TGTGCCATCAGTGCGGGTGGTACTAATGAAAAACTGTTTTTT
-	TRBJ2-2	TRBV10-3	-	CAISVTTANTGELFF	TGTGCCATCAGTGTCACGACAGCGAACACCGGGGAGCTGTTTTTT
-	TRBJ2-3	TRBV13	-	CASSPRPGSADTQYF	TGTGCCAGCAGCCCCAGGCCAGGGTCGGCAGATACGCAGTATTTT
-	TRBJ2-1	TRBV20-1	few	CSASDNEQFF	TGCAGTGCTAGTGACAATGAGCAGTTCTTC
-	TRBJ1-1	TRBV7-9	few	CASSTGQVEAFF	TGTGCCAGCAGCACAGGGCAGGTCGAAGCTTTCTTT
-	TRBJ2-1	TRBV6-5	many	CASSYSPRVYNEQFF	TGTGCCAGCAGTTACTCGCCCCGAGTCTACAATGAGCAGTTCTTC
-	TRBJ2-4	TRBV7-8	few	CASSEQSGNIQYF	TGTGCCAGCAGCGAGCAGAGTGGAAACATTCAGTACTTC
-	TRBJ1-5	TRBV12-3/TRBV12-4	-	CASSPAGINQPQHF	TGTGCCAGCAGTCCAGCGGGTATAAATCAGCCCCAGCATTTT
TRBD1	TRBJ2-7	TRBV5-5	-	CASNLWDRSYEQYF	TGTGCCAGCAATCTTTGGGACAGGTCCTACGAGCAGTACTTC
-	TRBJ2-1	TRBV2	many	CASSEGRVNEQFF	TGTGCCAGCAGTGAGGGCAGGGTAAATGAGCAGTTCTTC
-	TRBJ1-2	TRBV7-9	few	CASSSLIDDYGYTF	TGTGCCAGCAGCTCCCTCATCGACGACTATGGCTACACCTTC
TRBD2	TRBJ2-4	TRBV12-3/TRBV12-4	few	CASSTGTSGQQYF	TGTGCCAGCAGCACCGGGACTAGCGGGCAGCAGTACTTC
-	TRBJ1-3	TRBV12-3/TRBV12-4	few	CASSFGGSENTIYF	TGTGCCAGCAGTTTTGGAGGGTCCGAAAACACCATATATTTT
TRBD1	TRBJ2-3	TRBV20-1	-	CSARALGTGGDTQYF	TGCAGTGCTAGAGCTTTGGGGACAGGGGGGGATACGCAGTATTTT
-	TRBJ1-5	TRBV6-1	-	CASRASVGDQPQHF	TGTGCCAGCAGAGCCTCGGTGGGGGATCAGCCCCAGCATTTT
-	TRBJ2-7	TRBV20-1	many	CSAIRQEGYEQYF	TGCAGTGCTATCCGACAGGAGGGCTACGAGCAGTACTTC
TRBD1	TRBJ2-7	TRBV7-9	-	CASSSQGAQYEQYF	TGTGCCAGCAGCTCCCAGGGGGCCCAGTACGAGCAGTACTTC
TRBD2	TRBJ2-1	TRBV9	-	CASEPGLGYEQFF	TGTGCCAGCGAACCGGGACTAGGTTATGAGCAGTTCTTC
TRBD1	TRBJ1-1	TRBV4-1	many	CASSPTTGIRTNTEAFF	TGCGCCAGCAGCCCGACGACAGGGATTAGAACGAACACTGAAGCTTTCTTT
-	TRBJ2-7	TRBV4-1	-	CASSQETPHEQYF	TGCGCCAGCAGCCAAGAAACACCCCACGAGCAGTACTTC
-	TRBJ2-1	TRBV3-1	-	CACSQDLGSRSNEQFF	TGTGCCTGCAGCCAAGATCTTGGCTCCCGCTCCAATGAGCAGTTCTTC
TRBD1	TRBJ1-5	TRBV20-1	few	CSARGQGNNQPQHF	TGCAGTGCTAGAGGACAGGGGAACAATCAGCCCCAGCATTTT
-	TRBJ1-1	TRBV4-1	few	CASSQVEGINTEAFF	TGCGCCAGCAGCCAAGTCGAGGGGATCAACACTGAAGCTTTCTTT
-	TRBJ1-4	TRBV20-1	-	CSARDPRGGEKLFF	TGCAGTGCTAGAGATCCCAGGGGTGGTGAAAAACTGTTTTTT
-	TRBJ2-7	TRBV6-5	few	CASSSHSDYEQYF	TGTGCCAGCAGTTCTCACTCCGATTACGAGCAGTACTTC
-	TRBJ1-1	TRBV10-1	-	CASSKGHTEAFF	TGCGCCAGCAGCAAAGGGCATACTGAAGCTTTCTTT
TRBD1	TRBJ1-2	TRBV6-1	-	CASSLGTGLLGYTF	TGTGCCAGCAGTCTGGGGACAGGGTTGTTGGGCTACACCTTC
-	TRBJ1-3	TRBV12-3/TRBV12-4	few	CASRAVSGNTIYF	TGTGCCAGCCGAGCGGTCTCTGGAAACACCATATATTTT
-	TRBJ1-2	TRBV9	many	CASSVAGRDYGYTF	TGTGCCAGCAGCGTAGCTGGCAGGGACTATGGCTACACCTTC
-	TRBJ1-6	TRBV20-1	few	CSARNSEYNSPLHF	TGCAGTGCTAGAAATTCGGAATATAATTCACCCCTCCACTTT
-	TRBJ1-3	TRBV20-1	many	CSARPTTGSGNTIYF	TGCAGTGCTAGACCTACGACAGGTTCTGGAAACACCATATATTTT
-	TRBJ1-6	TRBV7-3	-	CASSLWVSNSPLHF	TGTGCCAGCAGCTTATGGGTTTCCAATTCACCCCTCCACTTT
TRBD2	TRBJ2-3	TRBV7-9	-	CAIIGLARGTDTQYF	TGTGCCATCATCGGACTAGCGAGGGGCACAGATACGCAGTATTTT
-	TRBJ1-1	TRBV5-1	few	CASSLGGNLNTEAFF	TGCGCCAGCAGCTTGGGAGGGAACCTGAACACTGAAGCTTTCTTT
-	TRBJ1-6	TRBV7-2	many	CASSLGTYNSPLHF	TGTGCCAGCAGCTTGGGCACCTATAATTCACCCCTCCACTTT
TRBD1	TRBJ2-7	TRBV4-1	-	CASSLTGDEQYF	TGCGCCAGCAGCCTCACAGGGGACGAGCAGTACTTC
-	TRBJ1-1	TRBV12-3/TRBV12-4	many	CASRVFPHTEAFF	TGTGCCAGCAGAGTTTTCCCCCACACTGAAGCTTTCTTT
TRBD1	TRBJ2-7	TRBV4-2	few	CASSQEGDRGNYEQYF	TGTGCCAGCAGCCAAGAAGGGGACAGGGGTAACTACGAGCAGTACTTC
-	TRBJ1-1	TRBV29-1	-	CSGRGEVNEAFF	TGCAGTGGCCGTGGGGAAGTAAATGAAGCTTTCTTT
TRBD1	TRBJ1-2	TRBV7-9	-	CASSSQGDRVGYTF	TGTGCCAGCAGCTCACAGGGGGACCGGGTCGGCTACACCTTC
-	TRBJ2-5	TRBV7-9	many	CASSPGAGQTQYF	TGTGCCAGCAGCCCCGGGGCGGGGCAGACCCAGTACTTC
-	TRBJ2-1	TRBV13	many	CASSLGEGTHNEQFF	TGTGCCAGCAGCTTGGGGGAGGGGACACACAATGAGCAGTTCTTC